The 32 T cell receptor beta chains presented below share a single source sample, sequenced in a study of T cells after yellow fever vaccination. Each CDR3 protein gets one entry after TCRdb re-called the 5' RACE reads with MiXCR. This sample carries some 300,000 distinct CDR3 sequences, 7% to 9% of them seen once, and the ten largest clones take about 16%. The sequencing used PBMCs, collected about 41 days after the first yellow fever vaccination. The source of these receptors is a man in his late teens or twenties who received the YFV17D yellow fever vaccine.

This chain's CDR3 is CASSRGQGYSFF. The CDR3, as DNA: TGTGCCAGCAGCCGAGGACAGGGTTATTCTTTCTTC. V gene TRBV7-9 combines with J gene TRBJ2-1; 8 bases are shared with TRBD1. From germline, CDR1 is SEHNR and CDR2 FQNEAQ (reference sequence). J gave up 16 bases and V 5 bases, and 10 bases lay outside the gene matches. CDR3 size: 12 residues.

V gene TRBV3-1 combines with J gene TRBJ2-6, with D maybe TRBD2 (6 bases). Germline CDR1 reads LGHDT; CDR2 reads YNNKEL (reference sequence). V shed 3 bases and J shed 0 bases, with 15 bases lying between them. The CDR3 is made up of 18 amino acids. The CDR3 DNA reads TGTGCCAGCAGCCACGGCTCGGGGGAGTCCTCTGGGGCCAACGTCCTGACTTTC. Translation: CASSHGSGESSGANVLTF. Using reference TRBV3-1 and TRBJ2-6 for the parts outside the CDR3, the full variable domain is DTAVSQTPKYLVTQMGNDKSIKCEQNLGHDTMYWYKQDSKKFLKIMFSYNNKELIINETVPNRFSPKSPDKAHLNLHINSLELGDSAVYFCASSHGSGESSGANVLTFGAGSRLTVL.

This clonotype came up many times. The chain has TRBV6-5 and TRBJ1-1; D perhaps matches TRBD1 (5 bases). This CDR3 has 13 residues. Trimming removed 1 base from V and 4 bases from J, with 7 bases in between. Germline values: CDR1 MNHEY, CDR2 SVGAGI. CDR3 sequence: CASSYLRGTEAFF. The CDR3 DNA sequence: TGTGCCAGCAGTTACTTGAGGGGCACTGAAGCTTTCTTT.

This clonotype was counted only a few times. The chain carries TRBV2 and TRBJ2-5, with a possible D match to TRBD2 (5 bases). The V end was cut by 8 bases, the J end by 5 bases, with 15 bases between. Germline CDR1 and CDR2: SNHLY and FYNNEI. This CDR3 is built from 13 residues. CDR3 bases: TGTGCCAGCGGGAAGGAGGTTTTGGAGACCCAGTACTTC. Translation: CASGKEVLETQYF.

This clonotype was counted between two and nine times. CDR3 in amino acids: CASSLGMNAEAFF. The CDR3 region has the DNA TGCGCCAGCAGCTTAGGGATGAATGCTGAAGCTTTCTTT. The rearrangement links TRBV5-1 to TRBJ1-1; D is unclear. The CDR3 is 13 residues long. V was cut by 2 bases and J by 6 bases, with 11 bases left in between. Germline lookup yields CDR1 SGHRS and CDR2 YFSETQ. Drawing the rest from reference TRBV5-1 and TRBJ1-1, the complete variable domain is KAGVTQTPRYLIKTRGQQVTLSCSPISGHRSVSWYQQTPGQGLQFLFEYFSETQRNKGNFPGRFSGRQFSNSRSEMNVSTLELGDSALYLCASSLGMNAEAFFGQGTRLTVV.

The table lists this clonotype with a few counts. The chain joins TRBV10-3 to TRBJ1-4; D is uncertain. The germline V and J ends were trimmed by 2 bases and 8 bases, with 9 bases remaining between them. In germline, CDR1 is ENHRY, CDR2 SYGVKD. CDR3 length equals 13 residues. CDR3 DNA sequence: TGTGCCATCAGTGAGGGCCGTACGGAAAAACTGTTTTTT. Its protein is CAISEGRTEKLFF.

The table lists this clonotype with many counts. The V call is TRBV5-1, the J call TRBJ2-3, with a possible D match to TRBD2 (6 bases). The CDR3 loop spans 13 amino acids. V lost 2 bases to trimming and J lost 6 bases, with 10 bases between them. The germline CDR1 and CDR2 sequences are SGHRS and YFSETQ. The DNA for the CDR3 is TGCGCCAGCAGCTTCCCGGGGGACGATACGCAGTATTTT. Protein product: CASSFPGDDTQYF. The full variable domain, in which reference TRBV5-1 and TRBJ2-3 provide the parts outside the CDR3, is KAGVTQTPRYLIKTRGQQVTLSCSPISGHRSVSWYQQTPGQGLQFLFEYFSETQRNKGNFPGRFSGRQFSNSRSEMNVSTLELGDSALYLCASSFPGDDTQYFGPGTRLTVL.

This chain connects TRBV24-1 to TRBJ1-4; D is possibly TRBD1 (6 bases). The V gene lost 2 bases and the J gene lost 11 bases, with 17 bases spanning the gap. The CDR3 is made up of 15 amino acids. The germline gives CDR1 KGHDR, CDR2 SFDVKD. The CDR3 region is CATSDYSRGPPKLFF. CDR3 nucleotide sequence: TGTGCCACCAGTGATTACTCCCGGGGGCCTCCGAAACTGTTTTTT.

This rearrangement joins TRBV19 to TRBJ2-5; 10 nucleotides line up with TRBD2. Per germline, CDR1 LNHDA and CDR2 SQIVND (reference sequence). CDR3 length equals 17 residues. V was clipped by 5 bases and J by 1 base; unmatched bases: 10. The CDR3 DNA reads TGTGCCAGTAGTCTATTAGTGTCTAGCGGGGGCCAAGAGACCCAGTACTTC. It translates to CASSLLVSSGGQETQYF. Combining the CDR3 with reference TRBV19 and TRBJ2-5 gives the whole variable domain DGGITQSPKYLFRKEGQNVTLSCEQNLNHDAMYWYRQDPGQGLRLIYYSQIVNDFQKGDIAEGYSVSREKKESFPLTVTSAQKNPTAFYLCASSLLVSSGGQETQYFGPGTRLLVL.

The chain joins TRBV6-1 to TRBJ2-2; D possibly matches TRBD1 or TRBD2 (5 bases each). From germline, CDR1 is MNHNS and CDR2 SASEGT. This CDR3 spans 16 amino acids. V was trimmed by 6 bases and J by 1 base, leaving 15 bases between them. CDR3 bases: TGTGCCAGCAGGCTGGGGACCGGGAAGAACACCGGGGAGCTGTTTTTT. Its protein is CASRLGTGKNTGELFF.

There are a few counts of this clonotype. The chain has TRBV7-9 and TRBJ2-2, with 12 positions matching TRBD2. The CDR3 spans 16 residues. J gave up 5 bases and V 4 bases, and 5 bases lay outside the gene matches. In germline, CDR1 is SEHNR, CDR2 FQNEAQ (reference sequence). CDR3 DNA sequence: TGTGCCAGCAGCTCCCTTGGACTAGCGGGGACCGGGGAGCTGTTTTTT. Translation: CASSSLGLAGTGELFF.

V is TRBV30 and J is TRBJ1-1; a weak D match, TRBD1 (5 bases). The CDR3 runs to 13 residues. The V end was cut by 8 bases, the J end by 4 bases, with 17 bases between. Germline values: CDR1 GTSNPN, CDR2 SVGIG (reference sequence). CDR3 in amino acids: CARSAVRGTEAFF. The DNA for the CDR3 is TGTGCCCGCTCCGCGGTGAGGGGCACTGAAGCTTTCTTT. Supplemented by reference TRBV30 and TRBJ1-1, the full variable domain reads SQTIHQWPATLVQPVGSPLSLECTVEGTSNPNLYWYRQAAGRGLQLLFYSVGIGQISSEVPQNLSASRPQDRQFILSSKKLLLSDSGFYLCARSAVRGTEAFFGQGTRLTVV.

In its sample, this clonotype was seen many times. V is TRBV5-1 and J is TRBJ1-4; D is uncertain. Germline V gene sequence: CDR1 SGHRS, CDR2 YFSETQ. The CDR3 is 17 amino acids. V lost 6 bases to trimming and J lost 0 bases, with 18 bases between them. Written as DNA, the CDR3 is TGCGCCAGCACCCCCGGTACCCGGAGCGCAACTAATGAAAAACTGTTTTTT. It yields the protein CASTPGTRSATNEKLFF.

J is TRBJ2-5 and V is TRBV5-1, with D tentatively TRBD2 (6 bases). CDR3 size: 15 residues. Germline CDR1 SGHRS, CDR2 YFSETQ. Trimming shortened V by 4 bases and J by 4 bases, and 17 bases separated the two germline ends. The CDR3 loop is CASSGGLRPLETQYF. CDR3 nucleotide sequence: TGCGCCAGCAGCGGGGGACTCAGGCCCCTAGAGACCCAGTACTTC.

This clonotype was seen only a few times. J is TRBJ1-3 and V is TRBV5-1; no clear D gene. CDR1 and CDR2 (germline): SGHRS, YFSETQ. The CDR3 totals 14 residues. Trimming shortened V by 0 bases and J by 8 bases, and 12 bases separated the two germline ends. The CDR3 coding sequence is TGCGCCAGCAGCTTGGTGGGCAGTCGCGACACCATATATTTT. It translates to CASSLVGSRDTIYF.

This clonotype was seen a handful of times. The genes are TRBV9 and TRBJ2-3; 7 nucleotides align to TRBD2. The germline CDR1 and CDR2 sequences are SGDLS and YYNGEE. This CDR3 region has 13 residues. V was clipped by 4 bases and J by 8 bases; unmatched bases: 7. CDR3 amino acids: CASSPLGGSTQYF. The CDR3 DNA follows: TGTGCCAGCAGCCCCCTGGGGGGGAGTACGCAGTATTTT.

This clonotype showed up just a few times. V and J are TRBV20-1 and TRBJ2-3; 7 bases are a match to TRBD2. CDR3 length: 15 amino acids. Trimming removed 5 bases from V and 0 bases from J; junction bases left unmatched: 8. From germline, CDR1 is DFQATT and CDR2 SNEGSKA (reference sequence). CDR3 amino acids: CSAPGAGGSTDTQYF. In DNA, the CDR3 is TGCAGTGCTCCCGGGGCCGGGGGGAGCACAGATACGCAGTATTTT.

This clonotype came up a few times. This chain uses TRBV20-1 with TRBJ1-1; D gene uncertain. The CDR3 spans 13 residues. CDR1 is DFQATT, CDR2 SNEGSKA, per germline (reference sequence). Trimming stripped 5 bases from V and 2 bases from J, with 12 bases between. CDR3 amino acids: CSAALRINTEAFF. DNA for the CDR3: TGCAGTGCTGCGCTTCGGATAAACACTGAAGCTTTCTTT.

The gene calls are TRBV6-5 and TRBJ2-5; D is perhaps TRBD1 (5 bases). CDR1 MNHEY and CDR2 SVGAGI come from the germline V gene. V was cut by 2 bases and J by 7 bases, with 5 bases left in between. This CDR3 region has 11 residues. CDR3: CASSYQGTQYF. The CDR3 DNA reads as TGTGCCAGCAGTTACCAGGGGACCCAGTACTTC.

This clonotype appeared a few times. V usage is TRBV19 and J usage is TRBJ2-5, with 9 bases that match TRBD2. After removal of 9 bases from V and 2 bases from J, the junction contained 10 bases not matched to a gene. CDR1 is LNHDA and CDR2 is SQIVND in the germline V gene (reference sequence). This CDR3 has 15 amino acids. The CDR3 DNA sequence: TGTGCCAGCCGCGGCCTGACTAGCGGACAAGAGACCCAGTACTTC. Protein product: CASRGLTSGQETQYF.

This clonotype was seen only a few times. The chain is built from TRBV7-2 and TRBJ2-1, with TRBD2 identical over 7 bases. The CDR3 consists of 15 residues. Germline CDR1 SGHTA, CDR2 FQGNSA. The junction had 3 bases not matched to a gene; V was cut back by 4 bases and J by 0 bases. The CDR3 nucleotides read TGTGCCAGCAGCTGGGGAGGGGACTCCTACAATGAGCAGTTCTTC. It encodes CASSWGGDSYNEQFF.

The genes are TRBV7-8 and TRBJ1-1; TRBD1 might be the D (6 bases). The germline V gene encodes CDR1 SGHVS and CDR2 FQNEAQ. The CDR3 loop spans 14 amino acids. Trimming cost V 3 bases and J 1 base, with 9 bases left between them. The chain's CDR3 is CASSLAGQNTEAFF. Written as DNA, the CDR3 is TGTGCCAGCAGCTTGGCGGGACAGAACACTGAAGCTTTCTTT.

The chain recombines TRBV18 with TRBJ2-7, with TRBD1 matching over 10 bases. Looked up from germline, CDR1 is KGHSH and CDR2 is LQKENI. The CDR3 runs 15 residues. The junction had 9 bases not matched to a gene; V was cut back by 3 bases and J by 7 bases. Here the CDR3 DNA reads TGTGCCAGCTCACCGTCCCGGGACAGGGGCGAGGAGCAGTACTTC. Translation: CASSPSRDRGEEQYF.

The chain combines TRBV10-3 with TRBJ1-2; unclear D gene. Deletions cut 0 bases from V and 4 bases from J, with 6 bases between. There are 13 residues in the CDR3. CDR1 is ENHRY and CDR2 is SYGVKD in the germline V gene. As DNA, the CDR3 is TGTGCCATCAGTGAGTCGTCCGGCTATGGCTACACCTTC. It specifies CAISESSGYGYTF.

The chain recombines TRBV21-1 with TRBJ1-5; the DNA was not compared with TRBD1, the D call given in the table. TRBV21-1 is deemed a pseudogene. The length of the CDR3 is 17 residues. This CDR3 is CASITDRGASRNQPQHF. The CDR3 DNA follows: TGTGCCAGCATCACGGACAGGGGGGCGTCCCGAAATCAGCCCCAGCATTTT.

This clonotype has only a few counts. In DNA, the CDR3 is TGCGCCAGCAGCTACAGGGGGCAGGTGAACACTGAAGCTTTCTTT. This translates into CASSYRGQVNTEAFF. The chain is built from TRBV5-1 and TRBJ1-1, with 9 bases fitting TRBD1. Trimming at V came to 3 bases and at J to 0 bases, leaving 3 bases not matched to a gene. Germline-derived CDR1 and CDR2 are SGHRS and YFSETQ. The CDR3 has 15 amino acids.

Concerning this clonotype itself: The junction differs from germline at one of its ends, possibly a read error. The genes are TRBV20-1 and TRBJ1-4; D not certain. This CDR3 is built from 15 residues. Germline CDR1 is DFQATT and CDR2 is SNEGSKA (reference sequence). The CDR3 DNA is TGCAGTGCTAGAGATTCGGCCCGGCGTAATGAAAACCTGTTTTTT. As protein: CSARDSARRNENLFF.

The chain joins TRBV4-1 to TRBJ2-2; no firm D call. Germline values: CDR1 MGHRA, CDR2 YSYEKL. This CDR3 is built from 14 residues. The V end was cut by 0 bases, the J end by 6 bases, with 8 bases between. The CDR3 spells CASSQEPQAGELFF. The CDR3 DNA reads TGCGCCAGCAGCCAAGAACCTCAGGCCGGGGAGCTGTTTTTT.

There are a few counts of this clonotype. The DNA of the CDR3 is TGTGCCAGCAGCCATCCGACAGGGGAGGACTATGGCTACACCTTC. It yields the protein CASSHPTGEDYGYTF. This chain joins TRBV11-2 and TRBJ1-2; 8 nucleotides align to TRBD1. V gave up 5 bases and J gave up 3 bases; unmatched junction bases: 8. The CDR3 has 15 amino acids. Per the germline V gene, CDR1 is SGHAT and CDR2 is FQNNGV.

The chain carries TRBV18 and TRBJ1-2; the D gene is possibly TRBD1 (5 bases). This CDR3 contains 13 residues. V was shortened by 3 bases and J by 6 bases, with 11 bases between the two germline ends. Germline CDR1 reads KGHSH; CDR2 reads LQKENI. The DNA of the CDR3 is TGTGCCAGCTCACCTTCAGGGAGGGATGGCTACACCTTC. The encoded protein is CASSPSGRDGYTF.

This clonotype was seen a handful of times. The CDR3 loop is CASSLDGAYTMATPSHYGYTF. In nucleotides, the CDR3 is TGTGCCAGCAGCCTTGACGGGGCGTATACTATGGCTACACCCTCTCACTATGGCTACACCTTC. V is TRBV6-2 or TRBV6-3 and J is TRBJ1-2, with D perhaps TRBD1 (5 bases). CDR1 is MNHEY, CDR2 SVGEGT, per germline. V dropped 6 bases and J dropped 3 bases, with 35 bases sitting between them. This CDR3 is 21 amino acids long.

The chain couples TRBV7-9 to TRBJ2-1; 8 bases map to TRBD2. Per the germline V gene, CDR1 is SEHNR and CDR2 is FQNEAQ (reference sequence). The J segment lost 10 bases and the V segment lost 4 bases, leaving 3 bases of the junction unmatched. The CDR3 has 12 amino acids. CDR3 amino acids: CASSYGGGEQFF. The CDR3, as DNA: TGTGCCAGCAGCTACGGGGGGGGAGAGCAGTTCTTC.